This entry lists 30 T cell receptor beta chains sequenced from one sample in a study of response to subunit inactivated influenza vaccine. TCRdb independently ran MiXCR on the RT-PCR reads; one entry per CDR3 protein. The sample includes approximately 500,000 distinct CDR3 sequences, over 10% of them seen just once. The material sequenced was PBMCs from blood, taken roughly 46 days after vaccination. Every receptor here comes from a man aged 50-59 years who received an inactivated influenza vaccine.

The genes are TRBV12-3 or TRBV12-4 and TRBJ2-7, with 9 bases fitting TRBD2. The CDR3 length is 15 residues. Germline trimming cut 8 bases from V and 7 bases from J; bases unmatched to any gene: 15. The CDR3 spells CASATQRGVRLEQYF. The CDR3 DNA reads TGTGCCAGCGCTACCCAGCGGGGGGTACGGTTGGAGCAGTACTTC.

In its sample, this clonotype was seen many times. This sequence joins TRBV11-2 and TRBJ2-7, with 11 bases lining up with TRBD1. The CDR3 consists of 16 residues. Germline V gene sequence: CDR1 SGHAT, CDR2 FQNNGV. With 1 base clipped from V and 3 bases from J, the junction kept 5 bases outside the gene matches. CDR3 DNA sequence: TGTGCCAGCAGCTTAGGAGGACAGGGGGCAGGCTACGAGCAGTACTTC. Residues: CASSLGGQGAGYEQYF.

There are a few counts of this clonotype. This chain links TRBV7-9 with TRBJ2-1; TRBD2 might be the D (5 bases). The germline V and J ends were trimmed by 5 bases and 0 bases, with 17 bases remaining between them. CDR1 is SEHNR and CDR2 is FQNEAQ in the germline V gene (reference sequence). The CDR3 runs to 17 residues. The DNA of the CDR3 is TGTGCCAGCAGCCTGTCCTTTAGCGCGAGCTCCTACAATGAGCAGTTCTTC. This translates into CASSLSFSASSYNEQFF.

There are a few counts of this clonotype. This chain links TRBV5-1 with TRBJ2-5, with 8 nucleotides matching TRBD1. V shed 2 bases, J shed 4 bases, and the junction held 7 bases outside the gene matches. CDR3 length: 15 amino acids. CDR1 is SGHRS, CDR2 YFSETQ, per germline. The chain's CDR3 is CASSLGQGQRETQYF. Here the CDR3 DNA reads TGCGCCAGCAGCTTAGGACAGGGCCAGCGAGAGACCCAGTACTTC.

This clonotype has only a few counts. The chain is built from TRBV20-1 and TRBJ2-1; TRBD1 aligns across 7 bases. The CDR3 has 16 amino acids. The germline gives CDR1 DFQATT, CDR2 SNEGSKA (reference sequence). The ends lost 1 base at V and 2 bases at J; junction bases unmatched: 8. CDR3 sequence reads: CSARVRSGQAYNEQFF. CDR3 in DNA: TGCAGTGCTAGAGTTCGGTCAGGACAGGCCTACAATGAGCAGTTCTTC.

V is TRBV15 and J is TRBJ2-3; perhaps TRBD2 as D (6 bases). Between the trimmed V and J ends, which lost 0 bases and 1 base, there was a span of 14 bases. CDR1 and CDR2 from the germline V gene are LNHNV and YYDKDF (reference sequence). The CDR3 spans 17 residues. The CDR3 loop reads CATSRDFLGLGTDTQYF. The CDR3 DNA reads TGTGCCACCAGCAGAGATTTTCTGGGACTTGGCACAGATACGCAGTATTTT.

This clonotype turned up a few times. J is TRBJ2-7 and V is TRBV6-5; D is uncertain. Between the trimmed V and J ends, which lost 6 bases and 10 bases, there was a span of 13 bases. Germline loops: CDR1 MNHEY, CDR2 SVGAGI. CDR3 length equals 11 residues. The DNA of the CDR3 is TGTGCCAGCAGCCACAATACCCTACAGTACTTC. Translation: CASSHNTLQYF.

This clonotype was observed a handful of times. The J gene is TRBJ2-1, the V gene TRBV6-2 or TRBV6-3; perhaps D is TRBD1 or TRBD2 (5 bases each). There are 15 residues in the CDR3. Germline lookup yields CDR1 MNHEY and CDR2 SVGEGT. V was cut by 4 bases and J by 1 base, with 11 bases left in between. The CDR3 reads CASSLRDASYNEQFF. The CDR3 DNA reads as TGTGCCAGCAGTTTACGGGACGCTTCCTACAATGAGCAGTTCTTC.

The chain employs TRBV30 and TRBJ1-5, with a weak D call TRBD1 (5 bases). CDR1 and CDR2 from the germline V gene are GTSNPN and SVGIG (reference sequence). V was trimmed by 0 bases and J by 7 bases, leaving 13 bases between them. The CDR3 extends over 14 amino acids. For the CDR3, the DNA is TGTGCCTGGAGTGTAATAGGGGCTCGCCAGCCCCAGCATTTT. Translation: CAWSVIGARQPQHF.

At least ten counts were recorded for this clonotype. The chain joins TRBV29-1 to TRBJ2-7; no clear D gene. CDR1 and CDR2 from the germline V gene are SQVTM and ANQGSEA. This CDR3 is built from 12 residues. The ends were cut back, 4 bases at V and 1 base at J, with 8 bases in the middle. CDR3 sequence reads: CSVGGRSYEQYF. In nucleotides, the CDR3 is TGCAGCGTTGGCGGTAGGTCCTACGAGCAGTACTTC.

Regarding this clonotype: Since a much larger clone is just one base distant, this may be a read error. The V call is TRBV20-1, the J call TRBJ2-5; D may match TRBD1 or TRBD2 (5 bases each). Trimming removed 3 bases from V and 2 bases from J, with 19 bases in between. CDR1 is DFQATT, CDR2 SNEGSKA, per germline (reference sequence). The CDR3 totals 16 residues. The DNA of the CDR3 is TGCAGTGCTAGCCCCCTCGGACTGGGGCCACAAGAGACCCAGTACTTC. It encodes CSASPLGLGPQETQYF.

The genes are TRBV7-2 and TRBJ2-3; D is ambiguous. The CDR3 totals 13 residues. CDR1 and CDR2 from the germline V gene are SGHTA and FQGNSA. V lost 2 bases and J lost 3, with 6 bases in between. Here the CDR3 reads CASSLKRTDTQYF. The CDR3 DNA reads TGTGCCAGCAGCTTAAAGCGTACAGATACGCAGTATTTT.

The chain is built from TRBV6-4 and TRBJ2-6; D is undetermined. Trimming cost V 2 bases and J 1 base, with 6 bases left between them. Per germline, CDR1 MRHNA and CDR2 SNTAGT. This CDR3 is built from 15 residues. The DNA for the CDR3 is TGTGCCAGCAGTGACACGCGGTCTGGGGCCAACGTCCTGACTTTC. Amino acid sequence: CASSDTRSGANVLTF.

The genes are TRBV10-3 and TRBJ2-2; TRBD1 matches at 7 bases. The length of the CDR3 is 16 residues. The ends lost 0 bases at V and 3 bases at J; junction bases unmatched: 4. The germline V gene encodes CDR1 ENHRY and CDR2 SYGVKD. The CDR3 region is CAISESYTGDTGELFF. The CDR3 DNA reads as TGTGCCATCAGTGAGTCGTATACAGGGGACACCGGGGAGCTGTTTTTT.

This clonotype was detected only a few times. The rearrangement links TRBV12-3 or TRBV12-4 to TRBJ1-4, with D tentatively TRBD1 (5 bases). The CDR3 loop spans 12 amino acids. The V end was cut by 5 bases, the J end by 7 bases, with 8 bases between. The CDR3 sequence is CASSQGAEKLFF. The CDR3 DNA follows: TGTGCCAGCAGTCAAGGGGCTGAAAAACTGTTTTTT.

This clonotype was found many times. This chain's CDR3 is CASSSDLTFGNEQFF. The CDR3 DNA is TGTGCCAGCAGTTCAGACCTAACATTCGGGAATGAGCAGTTCTTC. The rearrangement joins TRBV12-3 or TRBV12-4 to TRBJ2-1; D is ambiguous. V was clipped by 4 bases and J by 7 bases, with 17 bases between them. The CDR3 loop spans 15 amino acids.

This clonotype was seen a handful of times. This chain connects TRBV5-1 to TRBJ2-1, with 8 bases fitting TRBD1. The CDR3 sequence is 15 residues long. Germline V gene lookup returns CDR1 SGHRS and CDR2 YFSETQ. The V gene end was trimmed by 4 bases and the J gene end by 3 bases; junction bases not matched to a gene: 6. CDR3 sequence (DNA): TGCGCCAGCAGCCTGACAGGGGAGCACTACAATGAGCAGTTCTTC. Translation gives CASSLTGEHYNEQFF.

The rearrangement uses TRBV6-5 and TRBJ2-7, with D perhaps matching TRBD2 (5 bases). The CDR3 runs 14 residues. CDR1 and CDR2 (germline): MNHEY, SVGAGI. V gave up 3 bases and J gave up 2 bases, with 11 bases separating them. The CDR3, as DNA: TGTGCCAGCAGTTATTCGGGGTCTGCCTACGAGCAGTACTTC. Amino acids: CASSYSGSAYEQYF.

J is TRBJ2-4 and V is TRBV7-2; 8 bases fit TRBD2. V was pared by 5 bases and J by 3 bases, with 12 bases of the junction left unmatched. Germline CDR1 and CDR2: SGHTA and FQGNSA. The CDR3 covers 17 residues. CDR3 in amino acids: CASSPLPFSGGKNIQYF. CDR3 in DNA: TGTGCCAGCAGCCCCCTTCCTTTCAGCGGGGGCAAAAACATTCAGTACTTC.

The rearrangement uses TRBV20-1 and TRBJ2-2, with unresolved D. CDR1 is DFQATT and CDR2 is SNEGSKA in the germline V gene (reference sequence). The V end was cut by 0 bases, the J end by 5 bases, with 7 bases between. This CDR3 has 13 amino acids. CDR3: CSARDTGTGELFF. CDR3 nucleotides: TGCAGTGCTAGAGATACGGGTACCGGGGAGCTGTTTTTT.

This clonotype occurred many times. V and J are TRBV10-3 and TRBJ2-7; 10 nucleotides agree with TRBD1. The CDR3 contains 15 residues. The V segment lost 4 bases and the J segment 0 bases; nucleotides outside the gene matches: 3. Germline V gene lookup returns CDR1 ENHRY and CDR2 SYGVKD. In nucleotides, the CDR3 is TGTGCCATCAGTGGGGACAGGGGCGGCTCCTACGAGCAGTACTTC. Its protein is CAISGDRGGSYEQYF.

The CDR3 nucleotides are TGTGCCAGCAGCGTAGCTACGGCTAGCGGGAGGGCTGAGCAGTTCTTC. It yields the protein CASSVATASGRAEQFF. The J gene is TRBJ2-1, the V gene TRBV9; 12 bases line up with TRBD2. The length of the CDR3 is 16 residues. CDR1 and CDR2 (germline): SGDLS, YYNGEE. The trim removed 0 bases at V and 9 bases at J, leaving 7 bases unmatched.

In its sample, this clonotype was seen many times. The chain links TRBV25-1 to TRBJ2-5, with D possibly matching TRBD1 (6 bases). There are 14 residues in the CDR3. CDR1 and CDR2 (germline): MGHDK, SYGVNS. V was cut by 6 bases and J by 3 bases, with 14 bases left in between. The CDR3 DNA sequence: TGTGCCAGCAGCTTACAGGGAAGGAAAGAGACCCAGTACTTC. Translation gives CASSLQGRKETQYF.

The chain links TRBV11-3 to TRBJ2-1; 8 nucleotides align to TRBD2. The CDR3 is 13 amino acids. The V gene's germline CDR1 is SGHNT and CDR2 YENEEA. J gave up 12 bases and V 5 bases, and 9 bases lay outside the gene matches. The CDR3, as DNA: TGTGCCAGCAGCCTACTTCGGGGGGGTGTGCAGTTCTTC. Its translation is CASSLLRGGVQFF.

This clonotype was seen more than once but under ten times. V gene TRBV20-1 combines with J gene TRBJ2-1; 7 nucleotides match TRBD2. The CDR3 contains 15 residues. The junction had 12 bases not matched to a gene; V was cut back by 1 base and J by 9 bases. Germline V CDR1 and CDR2: DFQATT, SNEGSKA (reference sequence). CDR3 DNA: TGCAGTGCTAGAGCCGGAGGGGCGGGAGTTCCTGAGCAGTTCTTC. Its translation is CSARAGGAGVPEQFF.

This clonotype has more than one count but fewer than ten. The chain couples TRBV5-1 to TRBJ2-7; TRBD1 matches 9 bases. V was clipped by 0 bases and J by 4 bases; unmatched bases: 5. Per germline, CDR1 SGHRS and CDR2 YFSETQ. The CDR3 consists of 15 residues. CDR3: CASSLALQGAYEQYF. CDR3 bases: TGCGCCAGCAGCTTGGCCTTACAGGGGGCTTACGAGCAGTACTTC.

This clonotype occurred a few times. At one of its ends the junction is not consistent with the germline gene, which may arise from a read error. V and J are TRBV14 and TRBJ2-7; 10 bases fit TRBD1. The germline gives CDR1 SGHDN, CDR2 FVKESK. This CDR3 contains 14 residues. The chain's CDR3 is CASSQTGTGDEPLF. CDR3 DNA: TGTGCCAGCAGCCAAACCGGGACAGGGGACGAACCATTATTC.

This clonotype appeared a few times. The V gene is TRBV7-2, the J gene TRBJ2-7; tentatively, D is TRBD1 (6 bases). V lost 8 bases and J lost 4, with 21 bases in between. Germline lookup yields CDR1 SGHTA and CDR2 FQGNSA. The CDR3 length is 15 residues. Here the CDR3 DNA reads TGTGCCAGCTCAAGTTGGGGGCGGGCGAGATACGAGCAGTACTTC. Its protein product is CASSSWGRARYEQYF.

This clonotype was found a few times. The gene calls are TRBV19 and TRBJ2-2; no reliable D call. The CDR3 has 15 amino acids. V was cut by 3 bases and J by 0 bases, with 8 bases left in between. Germline values: CDR1 LNHDA, CDR2 SQIVND (reference sequence). The CDR3 DNA reads TGTGCCAGTAGTATTAGTGACCCGAACACCGGGGAGCTGTTTTTT. This sequence encodes CASSISDPNTGELFF.

This clonotype was detected only a few times. The chain links TRBV15 to TRBJ2-3; weak D call: TRBD2 (6 bases). Trimming stripped 6 bases from V and 0 bases from J, with 13 bases between. Looked up from germline, CDR1 is LNHNV and CDR2 is YYDKDF (reference sequence). The CDR3 consists of 15 residues. This CDR3 is CATSPNAGSTDTQYF. As DNA, the CDR3 is TGTGCCACCAGTCCGAACGCGGGGAGCACAGATACGCAGTATTTT.